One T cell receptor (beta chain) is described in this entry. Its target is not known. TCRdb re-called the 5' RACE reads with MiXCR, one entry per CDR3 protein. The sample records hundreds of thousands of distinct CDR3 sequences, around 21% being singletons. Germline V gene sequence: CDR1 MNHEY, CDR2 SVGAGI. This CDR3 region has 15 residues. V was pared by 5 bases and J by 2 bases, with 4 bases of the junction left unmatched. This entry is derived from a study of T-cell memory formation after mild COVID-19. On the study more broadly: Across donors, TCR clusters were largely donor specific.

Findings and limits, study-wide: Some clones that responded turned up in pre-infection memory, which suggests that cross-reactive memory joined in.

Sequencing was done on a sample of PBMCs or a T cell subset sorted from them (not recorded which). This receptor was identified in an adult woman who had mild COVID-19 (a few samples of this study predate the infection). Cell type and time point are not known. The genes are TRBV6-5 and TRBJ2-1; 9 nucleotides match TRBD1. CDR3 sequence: CASSARTGAYNEQFF. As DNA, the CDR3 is TGTGCCAGCAGTGCCCGGACAGGGGCCTACAATGAGCAGTTCTTC.